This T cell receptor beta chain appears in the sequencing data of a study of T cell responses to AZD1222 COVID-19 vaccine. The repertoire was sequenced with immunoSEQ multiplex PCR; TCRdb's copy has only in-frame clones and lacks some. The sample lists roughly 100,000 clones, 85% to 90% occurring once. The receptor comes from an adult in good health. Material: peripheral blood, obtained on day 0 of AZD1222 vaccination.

CDR3 in amino acids: CASSQVVGSELFF. CDR3 DNA: TGTGCCAGCAGCCAAGTGGTAGGGTCGGAGCTGTTTTTT. The rearrangement links TRBV3-1 (or the pseudogene TRBV3-2) to TRBJ2-2, with D unresolved. Germline V gene sequence: CDR1 LGHDT, CDR2 YNNKEL (reference sequence). The CDR3 spans 13 residues. Trimming stripped 1 base from V and 10 bases from J, with 10 bases between.